This passage covers 17 T cell receptor beta chains from one sample sequenced in a study of beta chain features in type 1 diabetes. The isolated RNA, all of it, was reverse transcribed, so expressed TCRB transcripts were what got sequenced. TCRdb's copy holds only in-frame clones and misses some; the assay was immunoSEQ multiplex PCR. The data contain 130,000 to 150,000 clones, 40% to 55% of them singletons. What was sequenced was Tregs from blood. These receptors were taken from a man younger than 35 in good health.

This clone was picked up a small number of times. This chain uses TRBV27 with TRBJ2-1; 8 bases line up with TRBD2. Trimming took 3 bases from V and 8 from J; bases not matched to a gene: 6. This CDR3 region has 14 residues. From germline, CDR1 is MNHEY and CDR2 SMNVEV (reference sequence). The CDR3 protein is CASSLSGRFDEQFF. CDR3 coding DNA: TGTGCCAGCAGTTTGAGCGGGAGATTCGATGAGCAGTTCTTC.

To note about this clone: The junction shows a germline mismatch at one end, possibly a read error. The CDR3 DNA reads TGCAGTGCTAGAGATCTGGGACAGGACCTCTTC. This gives the protein CSARDLGQDLF. The rearrangement joins TRBV20-1 to TRBJ2-1; 8 bases map to TRBD1. CDR3 length equals 11 residues. In germline, CDR1 is DFQATT, CDR2 SNEGSKA (reference sequence).

This rearrangement joins TRBV13 to TRBJ1-3; 8 bases are a match to TRBD1. CDR1 is PRHDT and CDR2 is FYEKMQ in the germline V gene (reference sequence). Losses at the gene ends were 0 bases for V and 2 bases for J; bases not matched to a gene: 0. This CDR3 has 15 amino acids. The CDR3 DNA reads as TGTGCCAGCAGCTTAGGGGACAGGGCTGGAAACACCATATATTTT. This gives the protein CASSLGDRAGNTIYF. The full variable domain, completed using reference TRBV13 and TRBJ1-3, is AAGVIQSPRHLIKEKRETATLKCYPIPRHDTVYWYQQGPGQDPQFLISFYEKMQSDKGSIPDRFSAQQFSDYHSELNMSSLELGDSALYFCASSLGDRAGNTIYFGEGSWLTVV.

The V gene is TRBV5-4, the J gene TRBJ2-7; 9 nucleotides line up with TRBD1. The trim removed 4 bases at V and 2 bases at J, leaving 7 bases unmatched. Germline CDR1 and CDR2: SGHNT and YYREEE (reference sequence). The CDR3 is 15 amino acids. CDR3 in amino acids: CASSIGQGFTYEQYF. The CDR3 coding sequence is TGTGCCAGCAGCATCGGACAGGGGTTCACCTACGAGCAGTACTTC.

J is TRBJ1-1 and V is TRBV5-1, with a weak D call TRBD1 (5 bases). Trimming left V 4 bases short and J 4 bases short, with 14 bases between. The CDR3 totals 14 residues. Germline V gene lookup returns CDR1 SGHRS and CDR2 YFSETQ. The CDR3 here is CASSQLAGGTEAFF. CDR3 nucleotides: TGCGCCAGCAGCCAACTGGCGGGGGGCACTGAAGCTTTCTTT.

This clone occurred a few times. The rearrangement links TRBV7-9 to TRBJ2-7, with TRBD2 matching over 10 bases. The V segment lost 5 bases and the J segment 5 bases; nucleotides outside the gene matches: 9. The CDR3 is made up of 15 amino acids. Looked up from germline, CDR1 is SEHNR and CDR2 is FQNEAQ (reference sequence). The CDR3 nucleotides are TGTGCCAGCAGCCTTTTAGCGGGGGGCAGGGACGAGCAGTACTTC. It encodes CASSLLAGGRDEQYF.

This clone occurred a few times. The V gene is TRBV28, the J gene TRBJ2-7; 9 positions agree with TRBD2. Trimming removed 2 bases from V and 3 bases from J; junction bases left unmatched: 5. The CDR3 is 15 amino acids. Germline V gene lookup returns CDR1 MDHEN and CDR2 SYDVKM. The CDR3 region has the DNA TGTGCCAGCAGTTTACGGCTAGCGGGGTACTACGAGCAGTACTTC. Protein: CASSLRLAGYYEQYF. The full variable domain, completed using reference TRBV28 and TRBJ2-7, is DVKVTQSSRYLVKRTGEKVFLECVQDMDHENMFWYRQDPGLGLRLIYFSYDVKMKEKGDIPEGYSVSREKKERFSLILESASTNQTSMYLCASSLRLAGYYEQYFGPGTRLTVT.

The rearrangement joins TRBV7-9 to TRBJ2-7, with D maybe TRBD1 (5 bases). The CDR3 consists of 12 residues. V was trimmed by 2 bases and J by 7 bases, leaving 9 bases between them. Germline V gene lookup returns CDR1 SEHNR and CDR2 FQNEAQ (reference sequence). CDR3 sequence: CASSLRGWEQYF. The CDR3 DNA reads as TGTGCCAGCAGCTTAAGGGGCTGGGAGCAGTACTTC.

This clone was picked up a small number of times. This chain joins TRBV28 and TRBJ2-4; tentative D call: TRBD2 (5 bases). The CDR3 is 15 residues long. V shed 3 bases and J shed 1 base, with 10 bases lying between them. The germline CDR1 and CDR2 sequences are MDHEN and SYDVKM. The CDR3 region is CASSFEGLAKNIQYF. In DNA, the CDR3 is TGTGCCAGCAGTTTCGAGGGTTTGGCCAAAAACATTCAGTACTTC. Together with reference TRBV28 and TRBJ2-4, the CDR3 gives the full variable domain: DVKVTQSSRYLVKRTGEKVFLECVQDMDHENMFWYRQDPGLGLRLIYFSYDVKMKEKGDIPEGYSVSREKKERFSLILESASTNQTSMYLCASSFEGLAKNIQYFGAGTRLSVL.

The rearrangement links TRBV9 to TRBJ1-1; weak D call: TRBD1 (6 bases). Deletions cut 6 bases from V and 0 bases from J, with 15 bases between. The CDR3 consists of 15 residues. The germline V gene encodes CDR1 SGDLS and CDR2 YYNGEE. This CDR3 is CASNPHRAMNTEAFF. Here the CDR3 DNA reads TGTGCCAGCAATCCCCACAGGGCCATGAACACTGAAGCTTTCTTT.

This sequence joins TRBV21-1 and TRBJ2-7; the table gives TRBD1 as D, unverified against the DNA. TRBV21-1 represents a pseudogene. The CDR3 is made up of 17 amino acids. DNA of the CDR3: TGTGCCAGCAGCAAAGGGAGTACAGGGGCCGTCTCCTACGAGCAGTACTTC. Its protein is CASSKGSTGAVSYEQYF.

There are a few counts of this clone. The rearrangement joins TRBV5-1 to TRBJ2-7; the D gene is possibly TRBD1 (5 bases). The CDR3 is 14 residues long. CDR1 is SGHRS and CDR2 is YFSETQ in the germline V gene. Trimming pared 7 bases from V and 3 bases from J, leaving 17 bases between. The CDR3 sequence: CASSSGPYGYEQYF. DNA for the CDR3: TGCGCCAGCTCCTCAGGGCCCTACGGCTACGAGCAGTACTTC.

The chain uses TRBV9 and TRBJ2-5; 13 positions agree with TRBD2. Germline-derived CDR1 and CDR2 are SGDLS and YYNGEE. V dropped 3 bases and J dropped 5; count of bases not matched to a gene: 13. The length of the CDR3 is 18 residues. The CDR3 bases are TGTGCCAGCAGCGCCAGGACAGCGGGACTAGCGGGGACCGAGACCCAGTACTTC. Protein product: CASSARTAGLAGTETQYF. The full variable domain, with the rest looked up from reference TRBV9 and TRBJ2-5, is DSGVTQTPKHLITATGQRVTLRCSPRSGDLSVYWYQQSLDQGLQFLIQYYNGEERAKGNILERFSAQQFPDLHSELNLSSLELGDSALYFCASSARTAGLAGTETQYFGPGTRLLVL.

The chain couples TRBV28 to TRBJ1-5, with TRBD1 matching 7 bases. This CDR3 spans 14 amino acids. Germline-derived CDR1 and CDR2 are MDHEN and SYDVKM. With V trimmed by 6 bases and J by 2 bases, 4 bases remained unmatched. As DNA, the CDR3 is TGTGCCAGCAGCGTCGGACAGGGCAATCAGCCCCAGCATTTT. Translating it yields CASSVGQGNQPQHF.

J is TRBJ2-1 and V is TRBV28, with a possible D match to TRBD1 (6 bases). Deletions cut 4 bases from V and 0 bases from J, with 13 bases between. CDR1 is MDHEN, CDR2 SYDVKM, per germline. The CDR3 spans 16 residues. The CDR3 sequence: CASSYSDRSSYNEQFF. Written as DNA, the CDR3 is TGTGCCAGCAGTTACTCGGACAGAAGCTCCTACAATGAGCAGTTCTTC.

The chain employs TRBV29-1 and TRBJ2-5, with TRBD1 matching 8 bases. This CDR3 contains 17 residues. The germline gives CDR1 SQVTM, CDR2 ANQGSEA. Losses at the gene ends were 4 bases for V and 1 base for J; bases not matched to a gene: 14. The CDR3 spells CSVVLAGGPQIQETQYF. The DNA of the CDR3 is TGCAGCGTTGTTCTCGCAGGGGGCCCACAAATCCAAGAGACCCAGTACTTC.

The rearrangement uses TRBV29-1 and TRBJ1-2; tentative D call: TRBD1 (5 bases). The germline V gene has CDR1 SQVTM and CDR2 ANQGSEA. The CDR3 runs 11 residues. The V gene lost 4 bases and the J gene lost 3 bases, with 6 bases spanning the gap. The CDR3, as DNA: TGCAGCGTTGCACAGGACTATGGCTACACCTTC. This sequence encodes CSVAQDYGYTF.